The 4 T cell receptor beta chains reported below all come from one sample, sequenced in a study of Graves' ophthalmopathy and Graves' hyperthyroidism. Researchers took RNA transcripts and amplified TCR beta CDR3 regions from them. A first-round RT-PCR used HTBI primers, followed by a second-round multiplex PCR. TCRdb independently ran MiXCR on the multiplex PCR reads; one entry per CDR3 protein. The sample lists hundreds of thousands of distinct CDR3 sequences; over 40% were seen once. The sample taken for sequencing was peripheral blood. These TCRs come from an adult man with Graves' ophthalmopathy.

This chain links TRBV19 with TRBJ1-1; 7 bases line up with TRBD1. The CDR3 is made up of 16 amino acids. Germline CDR1 and CDR2: LNHDA and SQIVND (reference sequence). Trimming removed 8 bases from V and 1 base from J; junction bases left unmatched: 13. CDR3 sequence reads: CASGEVGTGANTEAFF. The CDR3 DNA sequence: TGTGCCAGTGGCGAAGTGGGAACAGGGGCGAACACTGAAGCTTTCTTT.

This clonotype was observed many times. This chain uses TRBV2 with TRBJ2-7; TRBD1 matches at 7 bases. The CDR3 runs 13 residues. Germline V gene data show CDR1 as SNHLY and CDR2 as FYNNEI. V lost 5 bases, J lost 9 bases, and 10 bases stayed unmatched. Written as DNA, the CDR3 is TGTGCCAGCAGTAGGGGACAGTTAAAGGGGCAGTACTTC. Protein: CASSRGQLKGQYF.

This clonotype appeared a few times. This chain joins TRBV2 and TRBJ1-2; D may be TRBD1 (5 bases). This CDR3 has 13 amino acids. Germline V CDR1 and CDR2: SNHLY, FYNNEI. Trimming shortened V by 8 bases and J by 4 bases, and 14 bases separated the two germline ends. The CDR3 protein is CASYKSGSYGYTF. In nucleotides, the CDR3 is TGTGCCAGCTATAAATCAGGGAGCTATGGCTACACCTTC.

This clonotype was counted at least ten times. The J gene is TRBJ2-6, the V gene TRBV7-8; D is perhaps TRBD1 (5 bases). Between the trimmed V and J ends, which lost 4 bases and 0 bases, there was a span of 10 bases. Germline V lookup: CDR1 SGHVS, CDR2 FQNEAQ. The length of the CDR3 is 16 residues. Here the CDR3 DNA reads TGTGCCAGCAGCTACAGGCTTATCTCTGGGGCCAACGTCCTGACTTTC. Translation gives CASSYRLISGANVLTF.